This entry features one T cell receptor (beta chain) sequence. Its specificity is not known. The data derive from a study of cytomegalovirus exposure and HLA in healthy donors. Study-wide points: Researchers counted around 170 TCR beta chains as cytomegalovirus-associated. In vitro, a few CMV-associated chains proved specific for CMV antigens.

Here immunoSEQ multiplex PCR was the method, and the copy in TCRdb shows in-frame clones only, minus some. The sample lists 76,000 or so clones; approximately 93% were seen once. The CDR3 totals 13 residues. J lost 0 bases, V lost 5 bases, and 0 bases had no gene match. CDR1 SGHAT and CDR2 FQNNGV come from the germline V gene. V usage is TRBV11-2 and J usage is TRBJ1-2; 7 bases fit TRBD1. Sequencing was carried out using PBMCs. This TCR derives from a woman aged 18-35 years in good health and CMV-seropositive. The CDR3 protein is CASSQGANYGYTF. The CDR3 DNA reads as TGTGCCAGCAGCCAGGGGGCTAACTATGGCTACACCTTC.